The source of this TCR beta chain is a study of shared clonotypes between healthy human individuals. The study, taken as a whole, reports: Non-shared clonotypes displayed generation probabilities falling below those of clonotypes present in all four donors. Among donors, clonotype sharing was expected to be affected by sequencing depth.

Sequencing used immunoSEQ multiplex PCR; TCRdb keeps in-frame clones, though not all of them. The sample contains approximately 2.5 million clones, more than 90% of which appear only once. Researchers partitioned CD4+ cells into CD45RA+ naive and CD45RA-negative memory subsets. Remarks on this clone: Its target is unknown.

Germline values: CDR1 GTSNPN, CDR2 SVGIG (reference sequence). With 3 bases clipped from V and 5 bases from J, the junction kept 7 bases outside the gene matches. The CDR3 is made up of 14 amino acids. Sequencing was done on a sample of naive CD4+ T cells sorted from blood. Subset indicated: CD45RA+ positively selected. The chain couples TRBV30 to TRBJ2-7, with 10 bases lining up with TRBD1. This TCR was sampled from a man between 18 and 29 years old in good health. CDR3 in DNA: TGTGCCTGGAGCCCGGGACAGGGGACGAACGAGCAGTACTTC. This codes for CAWSPGQGTNEQYF. Full variable domain (missing parts from reference TRBV30 and TRBJ2-7): SQTIHQWPATLVQPVGSPLSLECTVEGTSNPNLYWYRQAAGRGLQLLFYSVGIGQISSEVPQNLSASRPQDRQFILSSKKLLLSDSGFYLCAWSPGQGTNEQYFGPGTRLTVT.